A selection of T cell receptor beta chains follows, all from one sample in a study of blood T cell repertoires in COVID-19. Measured with immunoSEQ multiplex PCR; TCRdb has only the in-frame clones, and not every one. The table records some 80,000 clones, about four fifths of them present only once. Sequencing used peripheral blood. The receptors were sampled from a human donor in a cohort sampled during active COVID-19. The CDR3 runs from the conserved cysteine through the conserved F or W.

v_gene: TRBV10-3
j_gene: TRBJ1-3
CDR3aa: CAISDPSGAGNTIYF

v_gene: TRBV2
j_gene: TRBJ2-1
CDR3aa: CASSEAPGGLAGYNEQFF

v_gene: TRBV2
j_gene: TRBJ2-1
CDR3aa: CASTSYSYNEQFF

v_gene: TRBV5-1
j_gene: TRBJ2-7
CDR3aa: CASSLALAGAYEQYF

v_gene: TRBV11-3
j_gene: TRBJ2-2
CDR3aa: CASSLTGLAGVTGELFF

v_gene: TRBV14
j_gene: TRBJ2-2
CDR3aa: CASSLLAGAAGELFF

v_gene: TRBV5-8
j_gene: TRBJ2-7
CDR3aa: CASSSYNYEQYF

v_gene: TRBV7-2
j_gene: TRBJ2-1
CDR3aa: CASSTGGKQFF

v_gene: TRBV5-4
j_gene: TRBJ1-1
CDR3aa: CASSPAPGNTEAFF

v_gene: TRBV2
j_gene: TRBJ1-2
CDR3aa: CALQLRDRAYGYTF

v_gene: TRBV7-6
j_gene: TRBJ2-2
CDR3aa: CASSPRRAATGELFF

v_gene: TRBV5-1
j_gene: TRBJ2-1
CDR3aa: CASSSFGGQGAGEQFF

v_gene: TRBV28
j_gene: TRBJ2-1
CDR3aa: CASSSTRTSDNEQFF

v_gene: TRBV7-9
j_gene: TRBJ2-5
CDR3aa: CASIVTGLTQETQYF

v_gene: TRBV13
j_gene: TRBJ2-7
CDR3aa: CASSQASGGASTYEQYF